The sequence of this T cell receptor (beta chain) was determined in a study of PD-L1 blockade in urothelial cancer. Study in general: Median blood clonality was roughly 0.087, with 86,000 or so unique TCRs.

With 6 bases removed from V and 4 bases from J, the gap between germline ends came to 8 bases. The CDR3 consists of 12 residues. Germline CDR1 MNHNY, CDR2 SVGAGI (reference sequence). All patients handed over anywhere from 1 to 8 samples, pretreatment and on-treatment. Data came from immunoSEQ multiplex PCR; TCRdb stores just in-frame clones and leaves some out. The sample carries about 100,000 clones, about nine tenths recorded once. The clonotype comes from a woman older than 75 with urothelial cancer. Sample: PBMCs, taken around atezolizumab (anti-PD-L1) treatment. The J gene is TRBJ2-3, the V gene TRBV6-6, with D perhaps matching TRBD2 (5 bases). The CDR3 DNA reads as TGTGCCAGCAGAGAACTAGCAGATACGCAGTATTTT. Its translation is CASRELADTQYF.